A selection of T cell receptor beta chains follows, all from one sample in a study of cytomegalovirus exposure and HLA in healthy donors. Repertoires were generated with immunoSEQ multiplex PCR, while TCRdb's copy carries only in-frame clones and drops some. The sample lists under 200,000 clones, around three quarters occurring once. The material sequenced was PBMCs. Receptor source: a man aged 30 to 45 in good health and CMV-seronegative. Both conserved end residues are part of each CDR3. The D gene is left open where the match is weak. Size tells how often a clone was seen (once, few, many) or the class of an expanded clone, and some rows leave it out.

TRBV2	TRBJ2-7	once	NA	TGTGCCAGCAGAAAACCGACAGGTGCAACCTACGAGCAGTACTTC	CASRKPTGATYEQYF
TRBV4-1	TRBJ1-2	once	NA	TGCGCCAGCAGCCAAGGGAAGGGGTTAAACTATGGCTACACCTTC	CASSQGKGLNYGYTF
TRBV9	TRBJ2-1	NA	NA	TGTGCCAGCAGCGGGGGAGCTGGCTACAATGAGCAGTTCTTC	CASSGGAGYNEQFF
TRBV5-5	TRBJ2-7	NA	NA	TGTGCCAGCAGCTTGGTTCAGGGGAGCTCCTACGAGCAGTACTTC	CASSLVQGSSYEQYF
TRBV5-4	TRBJ2-7	NA	TRBD2	TGTGCCAGCAGCTCCCCGACTAGCGGGAGATCCCAGTACTTC	CASSSPTSGRSQYF
TRBV19	TRBJ2-1	few	TRBD2	TGTGCCAGTAGTAAAAGGGGACTAGCGGGAGGTTTGGATGAGCAGTTCTTC	CASSKRGLAGGLDEQFF
TRBV6-1	TRBJ1-6	few	NA	TGTGCCAGCAGTGATTCCGCGGGGCCACCCCTCCACTTT	CASSDSAGPPLHF
TRBV5-1	TRBJ1-1	NA	TRBD1	TGCGCCAGCAGAAAACAGGGGGTAGGTGAAGCTTTCTTT	CASRKQGVGEAFF
TRBV7-2	TRBJ1-5	NA	NA	TGTGCCAGCAGCTGGTTTACAGGGTATAGTCAGCCCCAGCATTTT	CASSWFTGYSQPQHF
TRBV11-2	TRBJ2-4	NA	TRBD1	TGTGCCAGCAGCACAATCAGGGGGACCAAAAACATTCAGTACTTC	CASSTIRGTKNIQYF
TRBV9	TRBJ2-7	NA	NA	TGTGCCAGCAGCGGACGGGCCTACGAGCAGTACTTC	CASSGRAYEQYF
TRBV2	TRBJ2-5	few	NA	TGTGCCAGCAGTGAGGGACTTTTAGGAGGCCAAGAGACCCAGTACTTC	CASSEGLLGGQETQYF
TRBV28	TRBJ2-2	NA	NA	TGTGCCCACAACAGACCAGAGCCCGGAATGATCGGGGAGCTGTTTTTT	CAHNRPEPGMIGELFF
TRBV27	TRBJ1-1	NA	TRBD1	TGTGCCAGCGTGAATTACCCGGGACAGACGAACACTGAAGCTTTCTTT	CASVNYPGQTNTEAFF
TRBV29-1	TRBJ2-7	NA	NA	TGCAGCGCTTTGGACACCGTCTCCTACGAGCAGTACTTC	CSALDTVSYEQYF
TRBV28	TRBJ2-7	NA	NA	TGTGCCAGCGGGGTTCCGGACAACTACTTTAAGCAGTACTTC	CASGVPDNYFKQYF
TRBV5-4	TRBJ2-5	few	TRBD2	TGTGCCAGCAGCTTGGGGACTAGCGGGCAAGAGACCCAGTACTTC	CASSLGTSGQETQYF
TRBV11-2	TRBJ1-1	NA	TRBD1	TGTGCCAGCAGCTTATCCCCGGGACAGGGCTCTATGAACACTGAAGCTTTCTTT	CASSLSPGQGSMNTEAFF
TRBV27	TRBJ2-3	NA	NA	TGTGCCAGCAGAGTAGCCGGAGGGGCAGATACGCAGTATTTT	CASRVAGGADTQYF
TRBV6-5	TRBJ2-7	NA	TRBD1	TGTGCCAGCAGTTACCCGCGGACAGGGGGCGAGCAGTACTTC	CASSYPRTGGEQYF
TRBV6-5	TRBJ1-3	NA	NA	TGTGCCAGCAGTTACTCGGCCGGGAACACCATATATTTT	CASSYSAGNTIYF
TRBV5-1	TRBJ1-2	NA	TRBD1	TGCGCCAGCAGCCGGGACAGGGGGTATGATGGCTACACCTTC	CASSRDRGYDGYTF
TRBV6-1	TRBJ2-7	NA	NA	TGTGCCAGCAGTGATAGGGAGATCGGCTCCTACGAGCAGTACTTC	CASSDREIGSYEQYF
TRBV19	TRBJ2-6	NA	NA	TGTGCCTCAGCGGACCTTGGGGCCAACGTCCTGACTTTC	CASADLGANVLTF